The rows below give T cell receptor beta chains drawn from one sample of a study of shared clonotypes between healthy human individuals. This table comes from immunoSEQ multiplex PCR, and its TCRdb copy is limited to in-frame clones, with some not included. The sample yields about 510,000 clones, around 74% seen once. Source material: PBMCs. The receptors here all came from a woman aged 40 to 55 in good health. Some clones in this sample may be carry-over from other donors' samples. The CDR3 runs from the conserved cysteine through the conserved F or W. The order of the fields is V gene, clone size, D gene, J gene, CDR3 protein, CDR3 DNA. D genes are given only for firm matches. Clone sizes are given selectively: once, few, many, or a class where the clone is expanded.

V: TRBV5-1
size: NA
D: TRBD2
J: TRBJ2-3
CDR3: CASSKTSGSSTDTQYF
DNA: TGCGCCAGCAGCAAAACTAGCGGGAGTTCTACAGATACGCAGTATTTT

V: TRBV18
size: NA
D: NA
J: TRBJ2-3
CDR3: CASSPPGLNTDTQYF
DNA: TGTGCCAGCTCACCCCCGGGACTTAACACAGATACGCAGTATTTT

V: TRBV7-2
size: once
D: NA
J: TRBJ2-5
CDR3: CASSRAADSQETQYF
DNA: TGTGCCAGCAGCCGCGCCGCAGACAGCCAAGAGACCCAGTACTTC

V: TRBV28
size: NA
D: NA
J: TRBJ1-2
CDR3: CASSFSLGRVGGYTF
DNA: TGTGCCAGCAGTTTTAGTTTAGGCAGGGTGGGCGGCTACACCTTC

V: TRBV11-2
size: NA
D: NA
J: TRBJ2-7
CDR3: CASSLYGRTTSYEQYF
DNA: TGTGCCAGCAGCTTATACGGGCGGACGACCTCCTACGAGCAGTACTTC

V: TRBV6-6
size: NA
D: TRBD1
J: TRBJ2-7
CDR3: CASSDRGPREQYF
DNA: TGTGCCAGCAGTGACAGGGGGCCGAGGGAGCAGTACTTC

V: TRBV28
size: NA
D: NA
J: TRBJ1-2
CDR3: CASSFRPGSNYGYTF
DNA: TGTGCCAGCAGTTTCCGGCCCGGCTCTAACTATGGCTACACCTTC

V: TRBV7-9
size: NA
D: TRBD1
J: TRBJ1-1
CDR3: CASSLFRDRGTEAFF
DNA: TGTGCCAGCAGCTTATTCCGGGACAGGGGCACTGAAGCTTTCTTT

V: TRBV6-6
size: NA
D: NA
J: TRBJ2-3
CDR3: CASNPGTSPADTQYF
DNA: TGTGCCAGCAACCCCGGGACCTCACCAGCAGATACGCAGTATTTT

V: TRBV19
size: NA
D: TRBD2
J: TRBJ2-3
CDR3: CASSIGLAGQDTQYF
DNA: TGTGCCAGTAGTATTGGGCTAGCGGGACAAGATACGCAGTATTTT

V: TRBV7-8
size: NA
D: NA
J: TRBJ1-5
CDR3: CASSLRAAGGNQPQHF
DNA: TGTGCCAGCAGCTTACGTGCGGCGGGGGGCAATCAGCCCCAGCATTTT

V: TRBV11-2
size: NA
D: NA
J: TRBJ2-3
CDR3: CASSLSDWRALSTDTQYF
DNA: TGTGCCAGCAGCTTGTCCGATTGGCGAGCCCTTAGCACAGATACGCAGTATTTT

V: TRBV4-1
size: NA
D: TRBD2
J: TRBJ2-5
CDR3: CASSRNGLAEETQYF
DNA: TGCGCCAGCAGCCGAAACGGACTAGCAGAAGAGACCCAGTACTTC

V: TRBV28
size: many
D: TRBD1
J: TRBJ1-2
CDR3: CASTRQGSGGYTF
DNA: TGTGCCAGCACGAGACAGGGGAGTGGTGGCTACACCTTC

V: TRBV7-2
size: NA
D: TRBD1
J: TRBJ1-2
CDR3: CASSGGAGGYGYTF
DNA: TGTGCCAGCAGCGGAGGGGCAGGGGGCTATGGCTACACCTTC

V: TRBV2
size: NA
D: TRBD2
J: TRBJ2-7
CDR3: CASSEGLAGGEQYF
DNA: TGTGCCAGCAGTGAGGGGCTAGCGGGAGGCGAGCAGTACTTC

V: TRBV5-4
size: NA
D: TRBD2
J: TRBJ2-1
CDR3: CASSTTSGTYNEQFF
DNA: TGTGCCAGCAGCACCACTAGCGGGACCTACAATGAGCAGTTCTTC

V: TRBV6-5
size: NA
D: NA
J: TRBJ2-7
CDR3: CASSYGRTTYEQYF
DNA: TGTGCCAGCAGTTACGGGAGGACAACCTACGAGCAGTACTTC

V: TRBV28
size: few
D: TRBD1
J: TRBJ1-5
CDR3: CASRGQGHYQPQHF
DNA: TGTGCCAGCAGGGGACAGGGGCACTATCAGCCCCAGCATTTT

V: TRBV7-8
size: NA
D: NA
J: TRBJ2-2
CDR3: CASSFGGVGTGELFF
DNA: TGTGCCAGCAGCTTTGGGGGAGTGGGTACCGGGGAGCTGTTTTTT

V: TRBV28
size: NA
D: TRBD2
J: TRBJ2-7
CDR3: CASSTTRGVVLYF
DNA: TGTGCCAGCAGTACAACACGGGGGGTAGTGCTGTACTTC

V: TRBV18
size: NA
D: NA
J: TRBJ1-1
CDR3: CASSPPSREAFF
DNA: TGTGCCAGCTCACCACCGTCCAGAGAGGCTTTCTTT

V: TRBV5-1
size: once
D: NA
J: TRBJ2-3
CDR3: CASSLARTSTDTQYF
DNA: TGCGCCAGCAGCTTGGCCCGGACTAGCACAGATACGCAGTATTTT

V: TRBV30
size: NA
D: TRBD1
J: TRBJ2-7
CDR3: CAWSEQGPLEQYF
DNA: TGTGCCTGGAGTGAACAGGGGCCCCTCGAGCAGTACTTC

V: TRBV15
size: NA
D: NA
J: TRBJ1-5
CDR3: CATSRSRENQPQHF
DNA: TGTGCCACCAGCAGATCCCGCGAGAATCAGCCCCAGCATTTT

V: TRBV11-2
size: NA
D: TRBD2
J: TRBJ2-1
CDR3: CASSLAGLAGAWNEQFF
DNA: TGTGCCAGCAGCTTAGCGGGACTAGCGGGAGCATGGAATGAGCAGTTCTTC

V: TRBV18
size: NA
D: NA
J: TRBJ2-7
CDR3: CASSPGVQAYEQYF
DNA: TGTGCCAGCTCACCAGGGGTACAGGCCTACGAGCAGTACTTC

V: TRBV4-3
size: NA
D: NA
J: TRBJ2-1
CDR3: CASSQDGAGQNNEQFF
DNA: TGCGCCAGCAGCCAAGACGGGGCGGGACAAAACAATGAGCAGTTCTTC

V: TRBV5-1
size: NA
D: TRBD2
J: TRBJ2-3
CDR3: CASSMTSATTDTQYF
DNA: TGCGCCAGCAGCATGACTAGCGCTACCACAGATACGCAGTATTTT

V: TRBV11-2
size: NA
D: TRBD2
J: TRBJ2-1
CDR3: CASSPILAGRNEQFF
DNA: TGTGCCAGCAGCCCTATACTAGCGGGACGCAATGAGCAGTTCTTC

V: TRBV7-3
size: few
D: TRBD1
J: TRBJ2-7
CDR3: CASSLDRGQSYEQYF
DNA: TGTGCCAGCAGCTTGGACAGGGGGCAATCCTACGAGCAGTACTTC

V: TRBV5-4
size: NA
D: NA
J: TRBJ2-7
CDR3: CASSFFSGSYEQYF
DNA: TGTGCCAGCAGCTTCTTTTCGGGGTCCTACGAGCAGTACTTC

V: TRBV10-3
size: NA
D: NA
J: TRBJ2-3
CDR3: CAISDERTTDTQYF
DNA: TGTGCCATCAGTGATGAGCGCACCACAGATACGCAGTATTTT

V: TRBV6-1
size: NA
D: TRBD2
J: TRBJ2-1
CDR3: CASGVGAGGLNEQFF
DNA: TGTGCCAGTGGGGTTGGAGCGGGAGGCCTCAATGAGCAGTTCTTC

V: TRBV30
size: once
D: NA
J: TRBJ2-4
CDR3: CAWRASRAKNIQYF
DNA: TGTGCCTGGAGGGCGAGCCGGGCCAAAAACATTCAGTACTTC

V: TRBV6-1
size: NA
D: NA
J: TRBJ2-5
CDR3: CASSEVVGWGETQYF
DNA: TGTGCCAGCAGTGAAGTGGTGGGCTGGGGGGAGACCCAGTACTTC

V: TRBV7-9
size: NA
D: NA
J: TRBJ2-2
CDR3: CASSVGTAEPGELFF
DNA: TGTGCCAGCAGCGTCGGGACCGCCGAACCCGGGGAGCTGTTTTTT

V: TRBV2
size: NA
D: TRBD2
J: TRBJ2-1
CDR3: CASRSGLAGVGEQFF
DNA: TGTGCCAGCAGGAGCGGACTAGCGGGAGTAGGGGAGCAGTTCTTC

V: TRBV5-4
size: NA
D: NA
J: TRBJ2-5
CDR3: CASSLGREQTQYF
DNA: TGTGCCAGCAGCTTGGGTAGGGAACAGACCCAGTACTTC

V: TRBV2
size: NA
D: NA
J: TRBJ2-2
CDR3: CASREGRYTGELFF
DNA: TGTGCCAGCAGGGAAGGACGCTACACCGGGGAGCTGTTTTTT

V: TRBV2
size: NA
D: NA
J: TRBJ1-5
CDR3: CASRFNSVSNQPQHF
DNA: TGTGCCAGCAGATTCAACAGCGTTAGCAATCAGCCCCAGCATTTT

V: TRBV15
size: few
D: NA
J: TRBJ1-1
CDR3: CATSRAGTMNTEAFF
DNA: TGTGCCACCAGCAGAGCCGGCACCATGAACACTGAAGCTTTCTTT

V: TRBV7-7
size: few
D: NA
J: TRBJ1-1
CDR3: CASSPLGTPMSEAFF
DNA: TGTGCCAGCAGCCCCCTCGGGACACCGATGTCTGAAGCTTTCTTT

V: TRBV7-2
size: NA
D: NA
J: TRBJ1-1
CDR3: CASSPRRDTEAFF
DNA: TGTGCCAGCAGCCCCCGGCGAGACACTGAAGCTTTCTTT

V: TRBV7-9
size: NA
D: TRBD2
J: TRBJ2-1
CDR3: CASSGLLGGRVGDEQFF
DNA: TGTGCCAGCAGCGGGCTCTTAGGCGGGAGGGTGGGAGATGAGCAGTTCTTC

V: TRBV10-2
size: NA
D: TRBD1
J: TRBJ1-2
CDR3: CASNRDRGGYTF
DNA: TGCGCCAGCAACCGGGACAGAGGCGGCTACACCTTC

V: TRBV28
size: NA
D: TRBD1
J: TRBJ2-7
CDR3: CASSQGASYEQYF
DNA: TGTGCCAGCAGTCAGGGGGCCTCCTACGAGCAGTACTTC

V: TRBV7-2
size: NA
D: TRBD2
J: TRBJ2-5
CDR3: CASSSAILAGVETQYF
DNA: TGTGCCAGCAGCTCCGCCATACTAGCGGGAGTAGAGACCCAGTACTTC

V: TRBV9
size: NA
D: NA
J: TRBJ2-5
CDR3: CASSVAVGGTRGETQYF
DNA: TGTGCCAGCAGCGTAGCTGTCGGCGGGACCCGGGGAGAGACCCAGTACTTC

V: TRBV7-2
size: NA
D: NA
J: TRBJ1-2
CDR3: CASSLGTNNYGYTF
DNA: TGTGCCAGCAGCTTAGGCACGAACAACTATGGCTACACCTTC

V: TRBV7-8
size: NA
D: TRBD2
J: TRBJ2-1
CDR3: CASSLKETSGRRGLFEQFF
DNA: TGTGCCAGCAGCCTAAAGGAGACTAGCGGGAGGAGGGGATTGTTTGAGCAGTTCTTC

V: TRBV6-6
size: NA
D: NA
J: TRBJ2-7
CDR3: CASEGLSYEQYF
DNA: TGTGCCAGCGAGGGGTTATCCTACGAGCAGTACTTC

V: TRBV28
size: NA
D: TRBD1
J: TRBJ1-4
CDR3: CASSDRTGLKNEKLFF
DNA: TGTGCCAGCAGCGATAGGACAGGCTTAAAGAATGAAAAACTGTTTTTT

V: TRBV7-9
size: NA
D: NA
J: TRBJ1-2
CDR3: CASSLTGTDGYTF
DNA: TGTGCCAGCAGCTTAACAGGGACTGATGGCTACACCTTC

V: TRBV18
size: NA
D: TRBD1
J: TRBJ1-3
CDR3: CASSPPDRGRNTIYF
DNA: TGTGCCAGCTCACCACCGGACAGGGGAAGAAACACCATATATTTT